A single sample gave rise to the 28 T cell receptor beta chains below, sequenced in a study of T cells in Graves' hyperthyroidism and ophthalmopathy. RNA transcripts gave rise to amplified TCR beta CDR3 regions. The TCR CDR3 first-round RT-PCR relied on the HTBI primer set. TCRdb called the multiplex PCR reads again in MiXCR, with one record for every CDR3 protein. The table includes 500,000 or so distinct CDR3 sequences, about 15% detected once. Sequencing input: blood. The source of these receptors is a woman younger than 35 with Graves' ophthalmopathy.

This clonotype was found many times. The chain joins TRBV30 to TRBJ1-1, with 9 bases matching TRBD1. This CDR3 has 15 amino acids. Trimming cost V 1 base and J 4 bases; bases outside gene matches: 7. CDR1 GTSNPN and CDR2 SVGIG come from the germline V gene (reference sequence). The CDR3 region has the DNA TGTGCCTGGAGTGCGTTCCAGGGACAGGGCACTGAAGCTTTCTTT. Encoded protein: CAWSAFQGQGTEAFF.

This clonotype came up a few times. V usage is TRBV9 and J usage is TRBJ2-1; D is possibly TRBD2 (6 bases). This CDR3 region has 22 residues. Per germline, CDR1 SGDLS and CDR2 YYNGEE. Trimming pared 3 bases from V and 11 bases from J, leaving 42 bases between. The DNA of the CDR3 is TGTGCCAGCAGCGAGACTCGGGGACTTATTTACCCAGCAAAGGCTCGGACCTATAAGCAGTTCTTC. Its protein is CASSETRGLIYPAKARTYKQFF. The whole variable domain, remainder taken from reference TRBV9 and TRBJ2-1, is DSGVTQTPKHLITATGQRVTLRCSPRSGDLSVYWYQQSLDQGLQFLIQYYNGEERAKGNILERFSAQQFPDLHSELNLSSLELGDSALYFCASSETRGLIYPAKARTYKQFFGPGTRLTVL.

The sample holds a few counts of this clonotype. This chain uses TRBV10-3 with TRBJ2-3; either TRBD1 or TRBD2 may fit D (6 bases each). This CDR3 is 16 amino acids long. Germline V gives CDR1 ENHRY, CDR2 SYGVKD. Trimming cost V 3 bases and J 0 bases, with 13 bases left between them. CDR3 region: CAISDFGGASTDTQYF. For the CDR3, the DNA is TGTGCCATCAGTGATTTCGGGGGCGCTAGCACAGATACGCAGTATTTT.

With respect to this clonotype: An end of the junction differs from the germline gene, which may be a read error. This rearrangement joins TRBV6-4 to TRBJ2-7; D is unclear. Germline V lookup: CDR1 MRHNA, CDR2 SNTAGT. There are 16 residues in the CDR3. CDR3 sequence reads: CASSYSKLGQPYEQYF. The CDR3 nucleotides are TGTGCCAGCAGTTACTCGAAGTTGGGTCAGCCCTACGAGCAGTACTTC.

This clonotype was counted many times. V and J are TRBV29-1 and TRBJ2-5; 7 bases are shared with TRBD1. Germline CDR1 and CDR2: SQVTM and ANQGSEA. J gave up 5 bases and V 4 bases, and 4 bases lay outside the gene matches. The CDR3 has 12 amino acids. Here the CDR3 DNA reads TGCAGCGTTGGCAGGGGACAGGAGACCCAGTACTTC. It is translated as CSVGRGQETQYF.

The gene calls are TRBV5-1 and TRBJ2-2; tentatively, D is TRBD1 (5 bases). V lost 0 bases and J lost 0, with 9 bases in between. The CDR3 covers 16 residues. In germline, CDR1 is SGHRS, CDR2 YFSETQ. The CDR3 DNA sequence: TGCGCCAGCAGCTTGGCCAGGGTTTCGAACACCGGGGAGCTGTTTTTT. This gives the protein CASSLARVSNTGELFF.

In this sample, this clonotype turned up a few times. The chain has TRBV6-1 and TRBJ2-3, with D unresolved. V shed 5 bases and J shed 0 bases, with 15 bases lying between them. The CDR3 consists of 16 residues. CDR1 is MNHNS and CDR2 is SASEGT in the germline V gene. The CDR3 loop is CASSFGPQGSTDTQYF. The CDR3 DNA sequence: TGTGCCAGCAGTTTCGGACCGCAAGGGAGCACAGATACGCAGTATTTT.

This clonotype was observed a few times. The chain employs TRBV28 and TRBJ1-2; D not resolved. The CDR3 runs to 14 residues. Trimming pared 2 bases from V and 5 bases from J, leaving 12 bases between. Germline V gives CDR1 MDHEN, CDR2 SYDVKM. The DNA of the CDR3 is TGTGCCAGCAGTTTACGGCCGGGTGGGTATGGCTACACCTTC. It is translated as CASSLRPGGYGYTF.

The chain joins TRBV20-1 to TRBJ2-5, with 8 positions matching TRBD2. V shed 6 bases and J 1 base; nucleotides not matched to a gene: 7. The CDR3 is made up of 14 amino acids. Looked up from germline, CDR1 is DFQATT and CDR2 is SNEGSKA (reference sequence). CDR3: CSATAGGAQETQYF. The CDR3 bases are TGCAGTGCCACAGCCGGGGGGGCCCAAGAGACCCAGTACTTC.

The V and J genes are TRBV7-3 and TRBJ1-1, with 10 bases that match TRBD1. The V segment lost 5 bases and the J segment 4 bases; nucleotides outside the gene matches: 13. Per the germline V gene, CDR1 is SGHTA and CDR2 is FQGTGA. CDR3 size: 17 residues. The CDR3: CASSPTDRGRRSTEAFF. The CDR3 nucleotides are TGTGCCAGCAGCCCCACAGACAGGGGGCGAAGGTCCACTGAAGCTTTCTTT.

This clonotype was recorded many times. This chain connects TRBV6-1 to TRBJ1-3; perhaps TRBD1 as D (5 bases). Germline lookup yields CDR1 MNHNS and CDR2 SASEGT. The CDR3 has 16 amino acids. V was cut by 6 bases and J by 4 bases, with 19 bases left in between. In DNA, the CDR3 is TGTGCCAGCAGCGCACAGCGCAGGGAGGCAGGAAACACCATATATTTT. Its protein is CASSAQRREAGNTIYF.

Ten or more counts support this clonotype. As DNA, the CDR3 is TGTGCCAGCAGTTCCCGGGACAGAGCCTACGAGCAGTACTTC. This codes for CASSSRDRAYEQYF. The V call is TRBV27, the J call TRBJ2-7, with 7 nucleotides matching TRBD1. V shed 4 bases, J shed 2 bases, and the junction held 5 bases outside the gene matches. The CDR3 contains 14 residues. Looked up from germline, CDR1 is MNHEY and CDR2 is SMNVEV (reference sequence).

This clonotype showed up many times. A clone one base away is much larger, so this may be a read error. The chain joins TRBV11-3 to TRBJ2-3; D is undetermined. This CDR3 contains 13 residues. Germline V gives CDR1 SGHNT, CDR2 YENEEA. Deletions cut 1 base from V and 4 bases from J, with 6 bases between. CDR3 sequence reads: CASSLGPADTQYF. CDR3 sequence (DNA): TGTGCCAGCAGCTTAGGCCCCGCAGATACGCAGTATTTT. Full variable domain (missing parts from reference TRBV11-3 and TRBJ2-3): EAGVVQSPRYKIIEKKQPVAFWCNPISGHNTLYWYLQNLGQGPELLIRYENEEAVDDSQLPKDRFSAERLKGVDSTLKIQPAELGDSAVYLCASSLGPADTQYFGPGTRLTVL.

The rearrangement joins TRBV5-1 to TRBJ2-6; D is ambiguous. The germline V gene has CDR1 SGHRS and CDR2 YFSETQ. Trimming cost V 7 bases and J 3 bases, with 11 bases left between them. This CDR3 region has 14 residues. CDR3 residues: CASDPNGGANVLTF. Written as DNA, the CDR3 is TGCGCCAGCGACCCAAATGGTGGGGCCAACGTCCTGACTTTC.

A remark on this clonotype: This may be a read error, as it is one base from a much larger clone. The genes are TRBV7-2 and TRBJ2-2; 8 bases agree with TRBD1. Germline V gives CDR1 SGHTA, CDR2 FQGNSA. This CDR3 has 14 amino acids. CDR3 coding DNA: TGTGCCAGCAGCTGGGGACAGGCCACCGGGGAGCCGTTTTTT. Translating gives CASSWGQATGEPFF.

Ten or more counts support this clonotype. V usage is TRBV13 and J usage is TRBJ2-7; D is unresolved. CDR3 length: 12 amino acids. The germline V gene encodes CDR1 PRHDT and CDR2 FYEKMQ (reference sequence). V was clipped by 3 bases and J by 1 base, with 4 bases between them. The CDR3 DNA is TGTGCCAGCAGCTTTTATTCCTACGAGCAGTACTTC. Translation gives CASSFYSYEQYF.

The chain employs TRBV5-6 and TRBJ1-1; 9 bases map to TRBD1. Germline V lookup: CDR1 SGHDT, CDR2 YYEEEE. The length of the CDR3 is 17 residues. Unmatched junction bases numbered 14, after V lost 2 bases and J lost 6 bases. The DNA of the CDR3 is TGTGCCAGCAGCTTTAGGGGAACAGGGGGCGAGGTAGCTGAAGCTTTCTTT. Amino acid sequence: CASSFRGTGGEVAEAFF.

There are many counts of this clonotype. This chain links TRBV7-2 with TRBJ1-1; TRBD1 agrees at 9 bases. Germline loops: CDR1 SGHTA, CDR2 FQGNSA. V gave up 4 bases and J gave up 4 bases; unmatched junction bases: 13. The CDR3 is 17 amino acids. The CDR3 nucleotides read TGTGCCAGCAGCTACCCCCGGGGACAGGGAGGGCGCACTGAAGCTTTCTTT. It translates to CASSYPRGQGGRTEAFF.

The chain joins TRBV4-1 to TRBJ1-6; D is uncertain. The CDR3 sequence is 17 residues long. V lost 3 bases and J lost 1, with 13 bases in between. The V gene's germline CDR1 is MGHRA and CDR2 YSYEKL. CDR3 region: CASSQSKARSYNSPLHF. CDR3 DNA: TGCGCCAGCAGCCAGTCAAAGGCACGGTCCTATAATTCACCCCTCCACTTT.

This clonotype was detected ten times or more. J is TRBJ2-1 and V is TRBV20-1, with 12 bases identical to TRBD2. The CDR3 is 16 residues long. The ends lost 0 bases at V and 7 bases at J; junction bases unmatched: 7. Germline V gives CDR1 DFQATT, CDR2 SNEGSKA (reference sequence). For the CDR3, the DNA is TGCAGTGCTAGAGATGGTGGACTAGCGGGATTGAATGAGCAGTTCTTC. As protein: CSARDGGLAGLNEQFF.

This clonotype was seen ten or more times. The V gene is TRBV28, the J gene TRBJ1-5; 8 positions match TRBD1. Unmatched junction bases numbered 7, after V lost 5 bases and J lost 4 bases. CDR1 and CDR2 from the germline V gene are MDHEN and SYDVKM. This CDR3 is built from 15 residues. The CDR3 sequence is CASSPRRTGNQPQHF. The CDR3 DNA is TGTGCCAGCAGTCCCAGACGGACAGGGAATCAGCCCCAGCATTTT.

This clonotype has at least ten counts. This chain uses TRBV11-2 with TRBJ1-1, with 7 bases fitting TRBD1. V lost 2 bases and J lost 8; bases outside the gene matches: 8. Germline V gene data show CDR1 as SGHAT and CDR2 as FQNNGV. CDR3 length: 14 residues. CDR3 nucleotides: TGTGCCAGCAGCTTATTTAGAGGGACAGAAGAAGCTTTCTTT. Residues: CASSLFRGTEEAFF.

This clonotype was found a few times. The chain has TRBV5-1 and TRBJ2-1; 8 bases match TRBD1. With 9 bases clipped from V and 7 bases from J, the junction kept 18 bases outside the gene matches. Germline lookup yields CDR1 SGHRS and CDR2 YFSETQ. This CDR3 has 16 residues. CDR3 sequence: CATQRRGDRINNEQFF. CDR3 coding DNA: TGCGCCACCCAGAGGAGAGGGGACAGGATAAATAATGAGCAGTTCTTC.

This clonotype has just a few counts. Mismatch with germline at one junction end may stem from a read error. The genes are TRBV27 and TRBJ2-7; D is perhaps TRBD1 (5 bases). Germline CDR1 reads MNHEY; CDR2 reads SMNVEV (reference sequence). The CDR3 has 13 amino acids. The CDR3, as DNA: TGTGCCGGCAGTCCCAGGGTGATCCACGAGCAGTACTTC. Amino acids: CAGSPRVIHEQYF.

The CDR3 sequence: CASSPYPGELFF. For the CDR3, the DNA is TGTGCCAGCAGCCCATATCCCGGGGAGCTGTTTTTT. The chain has TRBV6-1 and TRBJ2-2; the D is unclear. CDR3 length: 12 amino acids. V was pared by 6 bases and J by 6 bases, with 8 bases between. Germline-derived CDR1 and CDR2 are MNHNS and SASEGT.

The sample holds a few counts of this clonotype. The V gene is TRBV29-1, the J gene TRBJ2-1, with a possible D match to TRBD1 (6 bases). This CDR3 contains 13 residues. Looked up from germline, CDR1 is SQVTM and CDR2 is ANQGSEA. V shed 7 bases and J shed 0 bases, with 10 bases lying between them. The CDR3 nucleotides read TGCAGCGCAGGACAGATCTCCTACAATGAGCAGTTCTTC. Its translation is CSAGQISYNEQFF.

J is TRBJ2-7 and V is TRBV28; TRBD1 matches at 11 bases. The CDR3 has 14 amino acids. Germline CDR1 and CDR2: MDHEN and SYDVKM. The trim removed 5 bases at V and 6 bases at J, leaving 6 bases unmatched. The CDR3 DNA follows: TGTGCCAGCAGTCGGGACAGGGGGTCTTTCGAGCAGTACTTC. Translation: CASSRDRGSFEQYF.

This clonotype was seen repeatedly, ten times or more. This chain connects TRBV27 to TRBJ2-5, with D hard to call. The CDR3 has 13 amino acids. V dropped 5 bases and J dropped 0 bases, with 7 bases sitting between them. Germline-derived CDR1 and CDR2 are MNHEY and SMNVEV (reference sequence). The CDR3 region is CASSPQNQETQYF. CDR3 DNA: TGTGCCAGCAGTCCCCAAAACCAAGAGACCCAGTACTTC.